This T cell receptor beta chain was documented in a study of shared clonotypes between healthy human individuals. Study results and limitations: Naive CD4 clonotype sharing across a handful of donors was approximately 5.2%.

Turning to this clone: The antigen is unknown.

Profiling relied on immunoSEQ multiplex PCR, and the TCRdb table lists in-frame clones only, not all of them. The table has 2,500,000 or so clones, over 85% seen once; the top ten hold roughly 0.36%. The CDR3 has 11 residues. Trimming removed 6 bases from V and 1 base from J, with 4 bases in between. Per germline, CDR1 MNHEY and CDR2 SVGAGI. Sequencing input: naive CD4+ T cells from PBMCs. Sample subset: CD45RA+ positively selected. The receptor was derived from a man aged 18 to 30 in good health. Some clones in this sample may be carry-over from other donors' samples. The V and J genes are TRBV6-5 and TRBJ2-7; D unresolved. Written as DNA, the CDR3 is TGTGCCAGCAGACAGTCCTACGAGCAGTACTTC. This encodes CASRQSYEQYF.